A selection of T cell receptor beta chains follows, all from one sample in a study of shared clonotypes between healthy human individuals. Method: immunoSEQ multiplex PCR; TCRdb's copy keeps in-frame clones and lacks some. The table lists some 1.4 million clones, around 95% of them singletons, with about 1.2% in the top ten. The source material was naive CD4+ T cells sorted from blood. These receptors originate from a man between 25 and 39 years old in good health. Both conserved end residues are part of each CDR3. The order of the fields is J gene, V gene, clone size, D gene, CDR3 protein, CDR3 DNA. A D gene is named only where the DNA matches it firmly. Size is stated for part of the rows, as once, few or many counts, or as a class when the clone is expanded.

>TRBJ1-2|TRBV4-1|NA|NA
CASSKATGGPWGYTF
TGCGCCAGCAGCAAGGCCACGGGGGGTCCATGGGGCTACACCTTC
>TRBJ2-2|TRBV4-3|NA|NA
CASSHPQGSTNTGELFF
TGCGCCAGCAGCCACCCACAGGGTTCGACGAACACCGGGGAGCTGTTTTTT
>TRBJ2-7|TRBV6-1|NA|TRBD2
CASSEAVAGGPGQYF
TGTGCCAGCAGTGAAGCCGTAGCGGGAGGGCCAGGGCAGTACTTC
>TRBJ2-7|TRBV28|NA|NA
CASSLQGVRGEQYF
TGTGCCAGCAGTCTCCAAGGGGTGAGAGGCGAGCAGTACTTC
>TRBJ1-3|TRBV18|NA|NA
CASSPPGSRRENTIYF
TGTGCCAGCTCACCACCGGGGAGCCGGCGTGAAAACACCATATATTTT
>TRBJ1-5|TRBV7-9|once|NA
CASSLAGGNQPQHF
TGTGCCAGCAGCTTAGCTGGCGGGAATCAGCCCCAGCATTTT
>TRBJ2-3|TRBV5-1|NA|TRBD1
CASSSPGTGADTQYF
TGCGCCAGCAGCTCCCCTGGAACAGGGGCAGATACGCAGTATTTT
>TRBJ2-1|TRBV6-1|NA|NA
CASTERTYNEQFF
TGTGCCAGCACTGAAAGGACCTACAATGAGCAGTTCTTC
>TRBJ1-1|TRBV14|NA|NA
CASSQGGNTEAFF
TGTGCCAGCAGCCAAGGGGGGAACACTGAAGCTTTCTTT
>TRBJ2-1|TRBV29-1|once|TRBD2
CSVVSSGTPRYNEQFF
TGCAGCGTTGTGTCTAGCGGGACCCCCAGATACAATGAGCAGTTCTTC
>TRBJ2-7|TRBV5-4|NA|NA
CASSFQADSYEQYF
TGTGCCAGCAGCTTCCAAGCGGACTCCTACGAGCAGTACTTC
>TRBJ1-4|TRBV18|NA|NA
CASSPRQINEKLFF
TGTGCCAGCTCACCAAGACAGATAAATGAAAAACTGTTTTTT
>TRBJ2-7|TRBV27|NA|NA
CASGLQGRSYEQYF
TGTGCCAGCGGTCTTCAGGGACGAAGCTACGAGCAGTACTTC
>TRBJ1-2|TRBV9|few|NA
CASSPDGRVLYGYTF
TGTGCCAGCAGCCCAGACGGCAGAGTACTATATGGCTACACCTTC
>TRBJ2-1|TRBV5-4|once|NA
CASSLRPSVNEQFF
TGTGCCAGCAGCTTAAGGCCGAGTGTCAATGAGCAGTTCTTC
>TRBJ1-2|TRBV7-2|NA|NA
CASSLNSFFYGYTF
TGTGCCAGCAGCTTAAACAGTTTTTTCTATGGCTACACCTTC
>TRBJ2-6|TRBV5-1|NA|TRBD2
CASSIIAGAGANVLTF
TGCGCCAGCAGCATAATAGCGGGAGCTGGGGCCAACGTCCTGACTTTC
>TRBJ1-2|TRBV6-1|NA|NA
CASSEGWRFYGYTF
TGTGCCAGCAGTGAAGGGTGGAGGTTCTATGGCTACACCTTC
>TRBJ1-4|TRBV19|once|NA
CASRAFTAINEKLFF
TGTGCCAGTAGAGCCTTTACAGCGATTAATGAAAAACTGTTTTTT
>TRBJ2-7|TRBV27|NA|NA
CASSLSGAIPYEQYF
TGTGCCAGCAGTTTATCCGGGGCCATCCCCTACGAGCAGTACTTC
>TRBJ1-2|TRBV15|once|NA
CATSRSTGGYGYTF
TGTGCCACCAGCAGATCGACAGGAGGCTATGGCTACACCTTC
>TRBJ1-1|TRBV29-1|NA|NA
CSARRGPPNTEAFF
TGCAGCGCCCGCCGGGGACCGCCGAACACTGAAGCTTTCTTT
>TRBJ2-2|TRBV9|NA|NA
CASSVVQTGELFF
TGTGCCAGCAGCGTAGTACAGACCGGGGAGCTGTTTTTT
>TRBJ1-4|TRBV6-1|NA|TRBD1
CASRETGGAGKLFF
TGTGCCAGCAGGGAGACAGGGGGCGCAGGGAAACTGTTTTTT
>TRBJ2-4|TRBV5-6|once|TRBD2
CASSLERGVGNIQYF
TGTGCCAGCAGCTTGGAGCGGGGGGTTGGAAACATTCAGTACTTC
>TRBJ2-5|TRBV28|NA|NA
CASAGRQETQYF
TGTGCCAGCGCAGGGCGCCAAGAGACCCAGTACTTC
>TRBJ2-3|TRBV5-4|NA|TRBD2
CASSSQRELATDTQYF
TGTGCCAGCAGCTCCCAGCGGGAGTTAGCCACAGATACGCAGTATTTT
>TRBJ1-1|TRBV5-1|NA|NA
CASSLVGDTEAFF
TGCGCCAGCAGCTTGGTCGGGGACACTGAAGCTTTCTTT
>TRBJ2-5|TRBV10-3|NA|NA
CAISDRETQYF
TGTGCCATCAGTGATAGGGAGACCCAGTACTTC
>TRBJ2-5|TRBV18|NA|NA
CASSLQGSGETQYF
TGTGCCAGCTCACTACAGGGTTCAGGGGAGACCCAGTACTTC
>TRBJ1-5|TRBV10-3|NA|TRBD1
CAIRPDRGSNSNQPQHF
TGTGCCATCAGACCGGACAGGGGCAGTAATAGCAATCAGCCCCAGCATTTT
>TRBJ2-7|TRBV7-9|NA|NA
CASSHSSGEQYF
TGTGCCAGCAGCCACTCCTCCGGCGAGCAGTACTTC
>TRBJ2-1|TRBV6-1|NA|NA
CASSLTGNEQFF
TGTGCCAGCAGTTTGACGGGGAATGAGCAGTTCTTC
>TRBJ2-1|TRBV27|NA|NA
CASSLSSTNEQFF
TGTGCCAGCAGTTTATCGTCTACAAATGAGCAGTTCTTC
>TRBJ2-7|TRBV28|NA|NA
CASSSTPALIYEQYF
TGTGCCAGCAGTTCCACGCCAGCGCTTATTTACGAGCAGTACTTC
>TRBJ2-5|TRBV5-1|NA|NA
CASSLFLAGETQYF
TGCGCCAGCAGCTTGTTCCTCGCAGGTGAGACCCAGTACTTC
>TRBJ2-5|TRBV5-1|NA|NA
CASSLGVGGETQYF
TGCGCCAGCAGCTTGGGGGTGGGCGGAGAGACCCAGTACTTC
>TRBJ1-1|TRBV11-2|NA|NA
CASSLAGQENTEAFF
TGTGCCAGCAGCTTAGCAGGCCAGGAGAACACTGAAGCTTTCTTT
>TRBJ2-3|TRBV5-8|NA|TRBD2
CASSSGLAGADTQYF
TGTGCCAGCAGCTCGGGACTAGCGGGGGCAGATACGCAGTATTTT
>TRBJ2-1|TRBV18|NA|TRBD2
CASSPPTSGRIWGEQFF
TGTGCCAGCTCACCGCCGACTAGCGGGAGAATCTGGGGTGAGCAGTTCTTC
>TRBJ2-7|TRBV23-1|once|TRBD1
CASSQDRSYEQYF
TGCGCCAGCAGTCAGGACAGGTCCTACGAGCAGTACTTC
>TRBJ1-1|TRBV6-5|NA|TRBD1
CASRGTGMTEAFF
TGTGCCAGCAGGGGGACAGGGATGACTGAAGCTTTCTTT
>TRBJ1-4|TRBV28|NA|NA
CASSLFPGLNEKLFF
TGTGCCAGCAGTTTATTTCCAGGGCTGAATGAAAAACTGTTTTTT
>TRBJ2-7|TRBV5-1|NA|NA
CASSSQGGSSSYEQYF
TGCGCCAGCAGCTCACAAGGAGGGTCTAGCTCCTACGAGCAGTACTTC
>TRBJ2-5|TRBV7-9|NA|TRBD1
CASLPPGGRGETQYF
TGTGCCAGCCTCCCACCAGGGGGCCGGGGGGAGACCCAGTACTTC
>TRBJ2-1|TRBV2|few|NA
CASRPGLIYNEQFF
TGTGCCAGCAGACCGGGACTCATATACAATGAGCAGTTCTTC
>TRBJ2-2|TRBV5-1|NA|NA
CASSLDWNTGELFF
TGCGCCAGCAGCTTAGATTGGAACACCGGGGAGCTGTTTTTT
>TRBJ2-3|TRBV5-1|NA|TRBD2
CASSLLAGGTDTQYF
TGCGCCAGCAGCTTGCTAGCGGGGGGGACAGATACGCAGTATTTT
>TRBJ2-7|TRBV19|NA|NA
CASSIAVTYEQYF
TGTGCCAGTAGTATTGCGGTGACCTACGAGCAGTACTTC
>TRBJ2-3|TRBV5-4|NA|TRBD1
CASRPPGQGTDTQYF
TGTGCCAGCAGACCCCCCGGACAGGGGACAGATACGCAGTATTTT
>TRBJ1-3|TRBV28|NA|TRBD1
CASSGQGLGNTIYF
TGTGCCAGCAGCGGACAGGGACTCGGAAACACCATATATTTT
>TRBJ2-7|TRBV5-6|NA|TRBD2
CASSFSGRLLFF
TGTGCCAGCAGCTTTAGCGGGCGGCTCCTTTTCTTC
>TRBJ2-7|TRBV5-1|once|TRBD1
CASSLTGQAYEQYF
TGCGCCAGCAGCTTAACGGGACAGGCCTACGAGCAGTACTTC
>TRBJ2-7|TRBV5-1|NA|NA
CASSLAGGETYEQYF
TGCGCCAGCAGCTTGGCCGGCGGCGAAACCTACGAGCAGTACTTC
>TRBJ2-1|TRBV7-9|NA|TRBD2
CASSSSSGSSGNEQFF
TGTGCCAGCAGCTCCAGTAGCGGGAGCAGTGGCAATGAGCAGTTCTTC
>TRBJ1-2|TRBV15|NA|NA
CATSRDREVQGYTF
TGTGCCACCAGCAGAGATCGTGAAGTGCAGGGCTACACCTTC
>TRBJ2-2|TRBV5-1|NA|NA
CASSLYREPTGELFF
TGCGCCAGCAGCTTATACAGGGAACCCACCGGGGAGCTGTTTTTT